The next 31 T cell receptor beta chains were all read from a single sample in a study of STAT5B mutations in CD4+ large granular lymphocyte leukemia. Method: immunoSEQ multiplex PCR; TCRdb's copy keeps in-frame clones and lacks some. The sample holds fewer than 45,000 clones, approximately 88% seen once. Material for sequencing was CD4+ T cells from blood buffy coats. The receptors come from a human donor in good health.

J is TRBJ2-5 and V is TRBV5-4; 7 bases are a match to TRBD1. The CDR3 consists of 15 residues. Trimming removed 2 bases from V and 2 bases from J; junction bases left unmatched: 6. Per germline, CDR1 SGHNT and CDR2 YYREEE (reference sequence). Here the CDR3 reads CASSFGQGVQETQYF. The DNA of the CDR3 is TGTGCCAGCAGCTTCGGCCAGGGGGTACAAGAGACCCAGTACTTC.

The chain employs TRBV9 and TRBJ1-2, with TRBD1 identical over 11 bases. Germline lookup yields CDR1 SGDLS and CDR2 YYNGEE. V shed 6 bases, J shed 2 bases, and the junction held 3 bases outside the gene matches. There are 14 residues in the CDR3. CDR3 coding DNA: TGTGCCAGCACCAGGGACAGGGGGAACTATGGCTACACCTTC. Translation gives CASTRDRGNYGYTF.

The chain combines TRBV21-1 with TRBJ2-2. TRBV21-1 is classified as a pseudogene. This CDR3 has 17 residues. CDR3: CASSTLTGSSNTGELFF. The CDR3, as DNA: TGTGCCAGCAGCACACTGACGGGCAGCTCGAACACCGGGGAGCTGTTTTTT.

The chain links TRBV7-9 to TRBJ1-6; 7 nucleotides match TRBD1. Germline assignment: CDR1 SEHNR and CDR2 FQNEAQ (reference sequence). The V segment lost 3 bases and the J segment 9 bases; nucleotides outside the gene matches: 11. This CDR3 has 16 residues. The CDR3 DNA follows: TGTGCCAGCAGCTTTAATTTTGAGACAGGGAGTTCACCCCTCCACTTT. Amino acid sequence: CASSFNFETGSSPLHF.

The chain combines TRBV4-1 with TRBJ1-3; D ambiguous. The germline V gene has CDR1 MGHRA and CDR2 YSYEKL. The CDR3 is made up of 15 amino acids. The ends were cut back, 0 bases at V and 3 bases at J, with 9 bases in the middle. The CDR3 nucleotides read TGCGCCAGCAGCCAAGAACACCGGTATGGAAACACCATATATTTT. It is translated as CASSQEHRYGNTIYF.

This clone appeared a few times. The chain uses TRBV6-6 and TRBJ1-2, with 7 bases fitting TRBD1. The J segment lost 2 bases and the V segment lost 5 bases, leaving 5 bases of the junction unmatched. This CDR3 comprises 14 residues. Germline V gene data show CDR1 as MNHNY and CDR2 as SVGAGI (reference sequence). CDR3 protein: CASSPGTVNYGYTF. In DNA form, the CDR3 reads TGTGCCAGCAGTCCCGGGACAGTAAACTATGGCTACACCTTC.

This chain connects TRBV11-1 to TRBJ1-1; D gene uncertain. V lost 6 bases, J lost 0 bases, and 11 bases lay in between. Germline V gene lookup returns CDR1 SGHAT and CDR2 FQDESV (reference sequence). The CDR3 is made up of 14 amino acids. The CDR3 coding sequence is TGTGCCAGCAGACCGGACGTCATGAACACTGAAGCTTTCTTT. Translating it yields CASRPDVMNTEAFF.

The J gene is TRBJ2-1, the V gene TRBV20-1, with D unresolved. V gave up 1 base and J gave up 5 bases, with 3 bases separating them. CDR3 size: 11 residues. CDR1 and CDR2 from the germline V gene are DFQATT and SNEGSKA (reference sequence). The CDR3 loop reads CSARGDNEQFF. The CDR3, as DNA: TGCAGTGCTAGAGGGGACAATGAGCAGTTCTTC.

The V gene is TRBV28, the J gene TRBJ1-4; D not certain. The CDR3 has 13 residues. V was shortened by 5 bases and J by 8 bases, with 12 bases between the two germline ends. Germline V lookup: CDR1 MDHEN, CDR2 SYDVKM. In DNA form, the CDR3 reads TGTGCCAGCAGTAATAGGATCGAGGAAAAACTGTTTTTT. Translated: CASSNRIEEKLFF.

This clone was observed a handful of times. The chain is built from TRBV5-1 and TRBJ1-1, with D tentatively TRBD1 (6 bases). The CDR3 covers 15 residues. Trimming removed 0 bases at V and 3 bases at J, with 12 bases between. Germline-derived CDR1 and CDR2 are SGHRS and YFSETQ. CDR3 sequence (DNA): TGCGCCAGCAGCTTGGAGGAGGGGGGTGACACTGAAGCTTTCTTT. Translating gives CASSLEEGGDTEAFF.

The J gene is TRBJ1-1, the V gene TRBV5-4, with D possibly TRBD1 on 6 matching bases. The germline gives CDR1 SGHNT, CDR2 YYREEE (reference sequence). V was cut by 4 bases and J by 1 base, with 23 bases left in between. This CDR3 is built from 18 residues. CDR3 protein: CASSLTRGQTTANTEAFF. For the CDR3, the DNA is TGTGCCAGCAGCCTGACGCGGGGACAAACCACCGCGAACACTGAAGCTTTCTTT.

The chain has TRBV27 and TRBJ2-3, with D uncertain. Germline assignment: CDR1 MNHEY and CDR2 SMNVEV (reference sequence). This CDR3 is built from 16 residues. Deletions cut 4 bases from V and 0 bases from J, with 14 bases between. In DNA, the CDR3 is TGTGCCAGCAGTTCTCGCACCTTCTACAGCACAGATACGCAGTATTTT. This encodes CASSSRTFYSTDTQYF.

The genes are TRBV5-1 and TRBJ1-1; tentative D call: TRBD1 (6 bases). CDR1 SGHRS and CDR2 YFSETQ come from the germline V gene. The CDR3 runs 13 residues. V gave up 1 base and J gave up 4 bases, with 8 bases separating them. CDR3 nucleotide sequence: TGCGCCAGCAGCTTGATAGGGGGCACTGAAGCTTTCTTT. Amino acid sequence: CASSLIGGTEAFF.

The rearrangement links TRBV28 to TRBJ2-5; 7 nucleotides agree with TRBD2. Germline lookup yields CDR1 MDHEN and CDR2 SYDVKM. The CDR3 totals 14 residues. With V trimmed by 2 bases and J by 3 bases, 3 bases remained unmatched. CDR3 bases: TGTGCCAGCAGTTTAGGCGGGGGAGAAGAGACCCAGTACTTC. Encoded protein: CASSLGGGEETQYF.

The chain employs TRBV6-5 and TRBJ2-4, with TRBD2 matching 7 bases. This CDR3 is built from 16 residues. V lost 2 bases and J lost 0; bases outside the gene matches: 4. Germline assignment: CDR1 MNHEY and CDR2 SVGAGI. This chain's CDR3 is CASSYGRELAKNIQYF. The CDR3 DNA reads TGTGCCAGCAGTTACGGGCGGGAGTTAGCCAAAAACATTCAGTACTTC.

The chain has TRBV18 and TRBJ2-7, with 9 bases fitting TRBD1. Germline CDR1 reads KGHSH; CDR2 reads LQKENI. The CDR3 contains 15 residues. V dropped 2 bases and J dropped 1; count of bases not matched to a gene: 3. CDR3 protein: CASSPAGQGSYEQYF. CDR3 sequence (DNA): TGTGCCAGCTCACCAGCGGGACAGGGATCCTACGAGCAGTACTTC.

The chain is built from TRBV5-4 and TRBJ2-7; D is uncertain. CDR3 length equals 11 residues. In germline, CDR1 is SGHNT, CDR2 YYREEE (reference sequence). Trimming pared 3 bases from V and 0 bases from J, leaving 1 base between. The DNA of the CDR3 is TGTGCCAGCAGCTCCTCCTACGAGCAGTACTTC. It yields the protein CASSSSYEQYF. Together with reference TRBV5-4 and TRBJ2-7, the CDR3 gives the full variable domain: ETGVTQSPTHLIKTRGQQVTLRCSSQSGHNTVSWYQQALGQGPQFIFQYYREEENGRGNFPPRFSGLQFPNYSSELNVNALELDDSALYLCASSSSYEQYFGPGTRLTVT.

This clone was observed a single time. This rearrangement joins TRBV5-4 to TRBJ2-7; no reliable D call. The CDR3 totals 12 residues. Trimming removed 0 bases at V and 4 bases at J, with 5 bases between. Per germline, CDR1 SGHNT and CDR2 YYREEE (reference sequence). The CDR3 coding sequence is TGTGCCAGCAGCTTGGGGCGGTACGAGCAGTACTTC. Its protein product is CASSLGRYEQYF.

This clone occurred once. The V gene is TRBV6-1, the J gene TRBJ1-1; weak D call: TRBD1 (6 bases). Trimming took 6 bases from V and 1 from J, leaving 12 bases between them. This CDR3 spans 14 amino acids. From germline, CDR1 is MNHNS and CDR2 SASEGT. CDR3 sequence: CASRFPTGNTEAFF. CDR3 DNA: TGTGCCAGCAGGTTCCCGACAGGGAACACTGAAGCTTTCTTT.

This chain links TRBV7-8 with TRBJ1-2, with D tentatively TRBD1 (6 bases). V lost 2 bases and J 1 base, leaving 8 bases between the germline ends. From germline, CDR1 is SGHVS and CDR2 FQNEAQ. CDR3 length: 14 residues. CDR3 sequence: CASSLSRGNYGYTF. DNA for the CDR3: TGTGCCAGCAGCTTATCCAGGGGTAACTATGGCTACACCTTC.

The rearrangement joins TRBV4-3 to TRBJ2-3, with a possible D match to TRBD2 (6 bases). CDR3 length equals 15 residues. Germline V CDR1 and CDR2: LGHNA, YSLEER. Trimming cost V 4 bases and J 2 bases, with 13 bases left between them. The CDR3 protein is CASSPARGDTDTQYF. The CDR3 coding sequence is TGCGCCAGCAGCCCTGCGCGGGGCGACACAGATACGCAGTATTTT.

V and J are TRBV25-1 and TRBJ2-7; TRBD2 is a possible D gene (7 bases). The germline CDR1 and CDR2 sequences are MGHDK and SYGVNS. Trimming cost V 4 bases and J 5 bases, with 12 bases left between them. This CDR3 is built from 13 residues. CDR3 protein: CASSAQGGHEQYF. The CDR3, as DNA: TGTGCCAGCAGTGCACAGGGAGGGCACGAGCAGTACTTC.

V is TRBV18 and J is TRBJ2-5; 9 positions agree with TRBD1. Unmatched junction bases numbered 8, after V lost 2 bases and J lost 1 base. This CDR3 has 17 residues. CDR1 KGHSH and CDR2 LQKENI come from the germline V gene. The CDR3 bases are TGTGCCAGCTCACCAAGGGGGACAGGGTCCGGCCAAGAGACCCAGTACTTC. Amino acid sequence: CASSPRGTGSGQETQYF. The full variable domain, completed using reference TRBV18 and TRBJ2-5, is NAGVMQNPRHLVRRRGQEARLRCSPMKGHSHVYWYRQLPEEGLKFMVYLQKENIIDESGMPKERFSAEFPKEGPSILRIQQVVRGDSAAYFCASSPRGTGSGQETQYFGPGTRLLVL.

This clone came up a few times. CDR3 residues: CAISDRTDEAFF. DNA for the CDR3: TGTGCCATCAGTGATAGGACGGATGAAGCTTTCTTT. This chain joins TRBV10-3 and TRBJ1-1; D gene ambiguous. Germline lookup yields CDR1 ENHRY and CDR2 SYGVKD. The CDR3 totals 12 residues. Deletions cut 3 bases from V and 7 bases from J, with 9 bases between.

The chain couples TRBV6-6 to TRBJ2-1; 13 nucleotides align to TRBD2. J was trimmed by 9 bases and V by 4 bases; bases with no gene match: 6. CDR1 MNHNY and CDR2 SVGAGI come from the germline V gene (reference sequence). This CDR3 region has 15 residues. CDR3 loop: CASSSLTSGGFEQFF. The CDR3 DNA follows: TGTGCCAGCAGTTCTTTGACTAGCGGGGGGTTTGAGCAGTTCTTC.

The V call is TRBV1, the J call TRBJ2-3; the table's D call TRBD2 went unverified against the DNA. TRBV1 is given as a pseudogene. This CDR3 has 13 residues. The CDR3 nucleotides read TGCACCAGCAGCCCCGGACTAAAGGATACGCAGTATTTT. It codes for CTSSPGLKDTQYF.

V and J are TRBV7-9 and TRBJ1-6, with 7 bases aligning to TRBD1. The CDR3 runs to 13 residues. The ends lost 4 bases at V and 9 bases at J; junction bases unmatched: 3. Germline CDR1 and CDR2: SEHNR and FQNEAQ (reference sequence). For the CDR3, the DNA is TGTGCCAGCAGCTGGCAGGGGGTTTCACCCCTCCACTTT. It specifies CASSWQGVSPLHF. Full variable domain (remainder filled in from reference TRBV7-9 and TRBJ1-6): DTGVSQNPRHKITKRGQNVTFRCDPISEHNRLYWYRQTLGQGPEFLTYFQNEAQLEKSRLLSDRFSAERPKGSFSTLEIQRTEQGDSAMYLCASSWQGVSPLHFGNGTRLTVT.

The gene calls are TRBV2 and TRBJ1-6, with D perhaps TRBD1 (5 bases). The length of the CDR3 is 15 residues. The ends were cut back, 6 bases at V and 6 bases at J, with 15 bases in the middle. Germline V gives CDR1 SNHLY, CDR2 FYNNEI. The CDR3 reads CASRTPGLSNSPLHF. The CDR3 nucleotides read TGTGCCAGCAGAACCCCGGGACTTAGTAATTCACCCCTCCACTTT.

The genes are TRBV28 and TRBJ1-2; TRBD1 matches 7 bases. The CDR3 length is 12 residues. V was clipped by 6 bases and J by 4 bases; unmatched bases: 2. CDR1 is MDHEN and CDR2 is SYDVKM in the germline V gene. The CDR3 DNA sequence: TGTGCCAGCAGAGGGACAGTCTATGGCTACACCTTC. Translation: CASRGTVYGYTF.

In this sample, this clone turned up a few times. The chain uses TRBV10-3 and TRBJ2-2; TRBD1 matches 9 bases. V lost 3 bases, J lost 5 bases, and 7 bases stayed unmatched. Germline V gene sequence: CDR1 ENHRY, CDR2 SYGVKD. CDR3 size: 16 residues. The CDR3: CAISDPGTGQTGELFF. The DNA for the CDR3 is TGTGCCATCAGTGATCCCGGGACAGGGCAAACCGGGGAGCTGTTTTTT.

This chain joins TRBV6-1 and TRBJ2-5; 12 positions match TRBD1. Germline CDR1 MNHNS, CDR2 SASEGT. The CDR3 extends over 14 amino acids. Trimming removed 7 bases from V and 4 bases from J; junction bases left unmatched: 4. The CDR3 DNA sequence: TGTGCCAGCACCGGGACAGGGGGCCGAGAGACCCAGTACTTC. This gives the protein CASTGTGGRETQYF.